The source of this TCR beta chain is a study of blood T cell repertoires in COVID-19. Study overall: Acute and convalescent COVID-19 samples came from the United States, Italy and Spain. The analysed material was cDNA or gDNA that came from T cells, B-cell-depleted T cells, or PBMCs.

Original handling: Quantification of nucleated cells was approximated via reference gene primer amplification. Measured with immunoSEQ multiplex PCR; TCRdb has only the in-frame clones, and not every one. V and J calls and clone size are as listed in that table; D and trimming were resolved from the DNA. The data hold approximately 300,000 clones, with around 90% observed a single time. V lost 4 bases, J lost 1 base, and 7 bases stayed unmatched. This CDR3 has 16 residues. Germline V gene lookup returns CDR1 PRHDT and CDR2 FYEKMQ (reference sequence). The chain recombines TRBV13 with TRBJ1-1; 9 positions agree with TRBD1. The TCR comes from a man aged 18 to 30 who had recovered from COVID-19. Sample: peripheral blood. The CDR3: CASSSHPGQGNTEAFF. DNA for the CDR3: TGTGCCAGCAGCTCTCACCCGGGACAGGGGAACACTGAAGCTTTCTTT.